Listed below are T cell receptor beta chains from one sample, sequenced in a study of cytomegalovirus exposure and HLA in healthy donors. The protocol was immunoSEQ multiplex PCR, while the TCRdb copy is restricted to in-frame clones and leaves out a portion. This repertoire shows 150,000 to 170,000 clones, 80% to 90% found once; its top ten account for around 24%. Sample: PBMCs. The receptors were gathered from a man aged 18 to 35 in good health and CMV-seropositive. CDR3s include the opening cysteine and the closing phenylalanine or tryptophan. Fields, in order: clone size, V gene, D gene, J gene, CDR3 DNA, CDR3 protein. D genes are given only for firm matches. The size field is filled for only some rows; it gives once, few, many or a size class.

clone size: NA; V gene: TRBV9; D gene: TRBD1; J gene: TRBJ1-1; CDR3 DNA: TGTGCCAGCAGCGCGGGGACAGGAGTGAACACTGAAGCTTTCTTT; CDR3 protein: CASSAGTGVNTEAFF
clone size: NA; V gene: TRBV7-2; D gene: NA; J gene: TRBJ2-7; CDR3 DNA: TGTGCCAGCAGCTTAGGCGGCAGTGCAAACTACGAGCAGTACTTC; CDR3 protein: CASSLGGSANYEQYF
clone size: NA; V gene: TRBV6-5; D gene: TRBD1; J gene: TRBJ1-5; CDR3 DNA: TGTGCCCGGGTAGGACAGGGGAGCAATCAGCCCCAGCATTTT; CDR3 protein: CARVGQGSNQPQHF
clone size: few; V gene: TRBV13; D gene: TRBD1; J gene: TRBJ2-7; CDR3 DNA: TGTGCCAGCAGCTTAGGGACAGGGGGTTCCGAGCAGTACTTC; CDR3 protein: CASSLGTGGSEQYF
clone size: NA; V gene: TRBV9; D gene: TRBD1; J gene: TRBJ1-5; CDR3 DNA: TGTGCCAGCAGCGATGGGACAGTCGCCCAGCCCCAGCATTTT; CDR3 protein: CASSDGTVAQPQHF
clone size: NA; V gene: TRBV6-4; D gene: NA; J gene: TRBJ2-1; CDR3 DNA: TGTGCCAGCAGTGAGGGACTGAACAATGAGCAGTTCTTC; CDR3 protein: CASSEGLNNEQFF
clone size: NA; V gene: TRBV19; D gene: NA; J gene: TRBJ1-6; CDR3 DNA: TGTGCCAGTAGTATAGCAGGGGATTGGAGTTCACCCCTCCACTTT; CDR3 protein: CASSIAGDWSSPLHF
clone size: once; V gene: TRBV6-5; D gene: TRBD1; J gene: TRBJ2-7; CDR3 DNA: TGTGCCAGCAGCCGAGCAGACAGGGGAGCCTACGAGCAGTACTTC; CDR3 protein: CASSRADRGAYEQYF
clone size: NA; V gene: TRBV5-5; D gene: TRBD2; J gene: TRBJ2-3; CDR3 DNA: TGTGCCAGCAGCTTGGAACTAGCGGGGTTCACAGATACGCAGTATTTT; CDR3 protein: CASSLELAGFTDTQYF
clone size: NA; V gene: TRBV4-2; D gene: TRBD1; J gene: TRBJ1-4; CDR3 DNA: TGTGCCAGCAGCCAAGAATTTGGGACAGGGGGCGAAAAACTGTTTTTT; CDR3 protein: CASSQEFGTGGEKLFF
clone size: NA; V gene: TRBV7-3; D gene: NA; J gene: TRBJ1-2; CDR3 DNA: TGTGCCAGCAGCTTAGGCCCAGCTAACTATGGCTACACCTTC; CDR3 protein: CASSLGPANYGYTF
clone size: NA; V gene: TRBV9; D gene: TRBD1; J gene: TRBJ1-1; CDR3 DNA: TGTGCCAGCAGCTCACGGACAGGGGGAAACACTGAAGCTTTCTTT; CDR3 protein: CASSSRTGGNTEAFF
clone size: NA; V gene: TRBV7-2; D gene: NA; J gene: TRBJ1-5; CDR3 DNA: TGTGCCAGCAGCTTAGCAGGGGGAAGCAATCAGCCCCAGCATTTT; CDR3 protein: CASSLAGGSNQPQHF
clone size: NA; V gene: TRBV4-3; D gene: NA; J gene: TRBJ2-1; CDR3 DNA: TGCGCCAGCAGCCAAAACCCCCAGAGGAATGAGCAGTTCTTC; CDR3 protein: CASSQNPQRNEQFF
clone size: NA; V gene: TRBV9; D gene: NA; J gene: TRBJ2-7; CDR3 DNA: TGTGCCAGCGGGTTGGTCGTGGGCCGCTACGAGCAGTACTTC; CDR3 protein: CASGLVVGRYEQYF
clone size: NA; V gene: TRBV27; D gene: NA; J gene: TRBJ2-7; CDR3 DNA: TGTGCCAGCAGTGGTTGGGGCGGATCCTACGAGCAGTACTTC; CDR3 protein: CASSGWGGSYEQYF
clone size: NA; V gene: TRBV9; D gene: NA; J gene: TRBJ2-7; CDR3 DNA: TGTGCCAGCAGCGATGGAGCGGGCCCCTACGAGCAGTACTTC; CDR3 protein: CASSDGAGPYEQYF
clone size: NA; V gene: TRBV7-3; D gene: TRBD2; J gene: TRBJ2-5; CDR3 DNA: TGTGCCAGCAGCTTAACGGGCCGGCTAGCGGGGGTCAGGGAAGAGACCCAGTACTTC; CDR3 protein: CASSLTGRLAGVREETQYF
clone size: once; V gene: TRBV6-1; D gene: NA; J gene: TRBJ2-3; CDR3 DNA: TGTGCCAGCAGTGGCCCCAGAGGAGCCAAGGAGGTCACCGCAGATACGCAGTATTTT; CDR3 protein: CASSGPRGAKEVTADTQYF
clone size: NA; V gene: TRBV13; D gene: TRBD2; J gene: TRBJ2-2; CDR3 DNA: TGTGCCAGCAGCCCCGGACTAGCGGGCGCCGGGGAGCTGTTTTTT; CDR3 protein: CASSPGLAGAGELFF
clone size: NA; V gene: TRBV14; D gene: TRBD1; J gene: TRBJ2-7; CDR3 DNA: TGTGCCAGCAGCCGTGCTGGCACAGGGGTTCGCTACGAGCAGTACTTC; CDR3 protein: CASSRAGTGVRYEQYF
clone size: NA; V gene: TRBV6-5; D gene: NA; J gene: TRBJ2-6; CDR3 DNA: TGTGCCAGCAGTTGGCAGGGCATAGCTGGGGCCAACGTCCTGACTTTC; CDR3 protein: CASSWQGIAGANVLTF
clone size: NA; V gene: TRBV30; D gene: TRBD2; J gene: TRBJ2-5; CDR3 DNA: TGTGCCTGTCGGCCTAGCGGGATCGGAGAGACCCAGTACTTC; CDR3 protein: CACRPSGIGETQYF
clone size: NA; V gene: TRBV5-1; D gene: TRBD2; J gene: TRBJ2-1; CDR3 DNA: TGCGCCAGCAGCTTGGTTCCAGGGAGGGACAATGAGCAGTTCTTC; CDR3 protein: CASSLVPGRDNEQFF
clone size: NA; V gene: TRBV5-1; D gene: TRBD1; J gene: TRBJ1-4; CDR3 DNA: TGCGCCAGCAGCTTCTCCGGGACAGGGATAGGAGAAAAACTGTTTTTT; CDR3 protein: CASSFSGTGIGEKLFF
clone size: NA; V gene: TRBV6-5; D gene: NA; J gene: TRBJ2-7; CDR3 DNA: TGTGCCAGCAGTTCCCTCCAGGGAACTCCCGTTCACGAGCAGTACTTC; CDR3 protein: CASSSLQGTPVHEQYF
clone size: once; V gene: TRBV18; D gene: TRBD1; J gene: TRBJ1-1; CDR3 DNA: TGTGCCGGACGGACAGGGGAAGGGACTGAAGCTTTCTTT; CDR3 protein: CAGRTGEGTEAFF
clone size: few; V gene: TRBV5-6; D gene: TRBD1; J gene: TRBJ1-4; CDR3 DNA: TGTGCCACCAAAACAGGGGGTGGTAATGAAAAACTGTTTTTT; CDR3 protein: CATKTGGGNEKLFF
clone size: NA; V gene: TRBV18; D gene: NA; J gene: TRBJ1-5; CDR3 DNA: TGTGCCAGCTCTACGGGGGGGGGACTGAATCAGCCCCAGCATTTT; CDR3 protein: CASSTGGGLNQPQHF
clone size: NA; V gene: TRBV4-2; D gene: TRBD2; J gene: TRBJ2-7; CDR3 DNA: TGTGCCAGCAGCCTCACGCGGGAGGCGAGCGAGCAGTACTTC; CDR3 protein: CASSLTREASEQYF
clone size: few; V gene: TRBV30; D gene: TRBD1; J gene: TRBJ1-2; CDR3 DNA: TGTGCCTGGAGGGTCCGACAGGGAGTATGGGGCTACACCTTC; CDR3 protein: CAWRVRQGVWGYTF
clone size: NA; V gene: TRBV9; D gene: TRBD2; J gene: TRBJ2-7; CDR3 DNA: TGTGCCAGCGCGAGGGCTAGCGGGAGTAGGTACGAGCAGTACTTC; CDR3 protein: CASARASGSRYEQYF
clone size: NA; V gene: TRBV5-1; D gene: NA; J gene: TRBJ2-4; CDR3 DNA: TGCGCCAGCAGCTTGGGGGGCGAAGCAAACATTCAGTACTTC; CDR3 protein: CASSLGGEANIQYF
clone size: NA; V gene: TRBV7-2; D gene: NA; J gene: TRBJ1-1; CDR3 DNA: TGTGCCAGCAGATCAAGGGGATCCACTGAAGCTTTCTTT; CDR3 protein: CASRSRGSTEAFF
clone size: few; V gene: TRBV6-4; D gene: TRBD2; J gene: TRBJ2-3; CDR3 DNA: TGTGCCAGCAGTGAGCGGGGGGGCACAGATACGCAGTATTTT; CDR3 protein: CASSERGGTDTQYF
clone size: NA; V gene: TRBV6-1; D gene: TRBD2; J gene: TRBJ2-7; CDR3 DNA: TGTGCCAGCAGTGCTACCGGGACTAGCGGGCCCCACGAGCAGTACTTC; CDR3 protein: CASSATGTSGPHEQYF
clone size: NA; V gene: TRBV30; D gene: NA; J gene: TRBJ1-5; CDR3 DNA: TGTGCCTGGAGTGTACCGGGAGGGAGCAATCAGCCCCAGCATTTT; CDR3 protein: CAWSVPGGSNQPQHF
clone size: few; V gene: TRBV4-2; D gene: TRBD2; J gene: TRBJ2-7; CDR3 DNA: TGTGCCAGCAGCCAAGATCTAGCGGCTTCCTACGAGCAGTACTTC; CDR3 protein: CASSQDLAASYEQYF
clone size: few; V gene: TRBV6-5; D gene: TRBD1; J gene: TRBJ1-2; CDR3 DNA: TGTGCCAGCAGTCCGGGACAGGGGAAGGCTGGCTACACCTTC; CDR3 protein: CASSPGQGKAGYTF
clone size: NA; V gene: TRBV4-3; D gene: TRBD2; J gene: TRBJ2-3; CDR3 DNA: TGCGCCAGCAGCCGGGCGGGGGGGGCTAGCACAGATACGCAGTATTTT; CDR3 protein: CASSRAGGASTDTQYF
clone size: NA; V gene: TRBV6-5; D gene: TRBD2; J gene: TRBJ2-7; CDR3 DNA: TGTGCCAGCAGTTACGGACTAGCGTCTACCTACGAGCAGTACTTC; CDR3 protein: CASSYGLASTYEQYF
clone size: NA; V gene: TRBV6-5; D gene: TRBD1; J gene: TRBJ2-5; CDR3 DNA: TGTGCCAGCAGTTCGGACAGGGGACTACAAGAGACCCAGTACTTC; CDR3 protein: CASSSDRGLQETQYF